This TCR beta chain emerged from a study of CXCR3-negative and CXCR3-positive naive CD8 T cells. Preparation of TRB cDNA libraries relied on 5' RACE carrying UMI labels. TCRdb reprocessed the 5' RACE reads, keeping one entry per CDR3 protein, no DNA. In total, the table holds about 8,000 distinct CDR3 sequences. Findings of the study overall: Because surface CD5 did not distinguish the naive subsets, TCR strength was inferred from TRB CDR3 properties. More hydrophobic TRB CDR3s occurred in CXCR3-positive than in CXCR3-negative naive cells.

The CDR3 covers 15 residues. Germline CDR1 reads DFQATT; CDR2 reads SNEGSKA (reference sequence). According to its frequency, this clonotype is medium-sized. Its antigen is not known. Sorts performed in triplicate captured 300,000 to 350,000 cells each from every CD8+ T cell subset. The chain joins TRBV20-1 to TRBJ2-4; the TCRdb call, TRBD2, lacks DNA for checking. The receptor was isolated from a human donor in good health. Some clones in this sample may be carry-over from other donors' samples. The sample was naive CXCR3- CD8+ T cells from blood. This sample's subset: CD45RO-CCR7+CD27+CD95- naive CD8+ T cells lacking CXCR3 (TNR3-). The CDR3 sequence: CSARDSREGKNIQYF.